The 21 T cell receptor beta chains below were found in one sample sequenced in a study of OX40 agonist ivuxolimab in advanced cancers. Repertoires were generated with immunoSEQ multiplex PCR, while TCRdb's copy carries only in-frame clones and drops some. The sample includes about 69,000 clones, more than 80% of them seen just once. The sequencing used CD4+ or CD8+ T cells sorted from blood, collected in a trial of the OX40 agonist ivuxolimab. The origin of the receptors is an adult with an advanced solid tumor such as melanoma, head and neck, liver or kidney cancer.

In this sample, this clone turned up once. The V gene is TRBV5-1, the J gene TRBJ2-2, with 14 bases aligning to TRBD2. Germline values: CDR1 SGHRS, CDR2 YFSETQ. There are 15 residues in the CDR3. V was clipped by 5 bases and J by 5 bases; unmatched bases: 2. In DNA, the CDR3 is TGCGCCAGCAGGACTAGCGGGAGGGGAACCGGGGAGCTGTTTTTT. The encoded protein is CASRTSGRGTGELFF.

The chain joins TRBV13 to TRBJ2-2, with 7 nucleotides matching TRBD1. The CDR3 is made up of 15 amino acids. The ends lost 0 bases at V and 5 bases at J; junction bases unmatched: 3. Germline V lookup: CDR1 PRHDT, CDR2 FYEKMQ (reference sequence). The CDR3 region is CASSLGQGWTGELFF. CDR3 nucleotide sequence: TGTGCCAGCAGCTTAGGACAGGGGTGGACCGGGGAGCTGTTTTTT.

The chain combines TRBV27 with TRBJ1-5; D ambiguous. This CDR3 has 14 amino acids. Trimming removed 0 bases from V and 5 bases from J, with 8 bases in between. Germline values: CDR1 MNHEY, CDR2 SMNVEV (reference sequence). CDR3 region: CASSLSGQYQPQHF. The CDR3 coding sequence is TGTGCCAGCAGTTTATCCGGTCAATATCAGCCCCAGCATTTT.

The chain combines TRBV7-3 with TRBJ2-1; D unresolved. Trimming took off 2 bases at V and 5 bases at J, with 10 bases between the two ends. Germline lookup yields CDR1 SGHTA and CDR2 FQGTGA. The CDR3 is 14 amino acids. The CDR3 nucleotides are TGTGCCAGCAGCTTATATCAGACCCACAATGAGCAGTTCTTC. It is translated as CASSLYQTHNEQFF.

The genes are TRBV7-8 and TRBJ1-2; D not certain. This CDR3 comprises 15 residues. Trimming took off 1 base at V and 4 bases at J, with 13 bases between the two ends. Per germline, CDR1 SGHVS and CDR2 FQNEAQ. The CDR3 region is CASSLVSSGFYGYTF. CDR3 sequence (DNA): TGTGCCAGCAGCTTAGTGAGTTCGGGGTTCTATGGCTACACCTTC.

The chain employs TRBV7-3 and TRBJ2-7; D possibly matches TRBD1 or TRBD2 (5 bases each). V was pared by 2 bases and J by 2 bases, with 10 bases between. The CDR3 runs to 14 residues. Germline-derived CDR1 and CDR2 are SGHTA and FQGTGA. The CDR3: CASSLGTGPYEQYF. In nucleotides, the CDR3 is TGTGCCAGCAGCTTAGGGACGGGACCCTACGAGCAGTACTTC. The entire variable domain, with the rest obtained from reference TRBV7-3 and TRBJ2-7, is as follows: GAGVSQTPSNKVTEKGKYVELRCDPISGHTALYWYRQSLGQGPEFLIYFQGTGAADDSGLPNDRFFAVRPEGSVSTLKIQRTERGDSAVYLCASSLGTGPYEQYFGPGTRLTVT.

The V gene is TRBV19, the J gene TRBJ2-3, with 10 bases matching TRBD2. Germline V gene lookup returns CDR1 LNHDA and CDR2 SQIVND (reference sequence). After removal of 6 bases from V and 0 bases from J, the junction contained 12 bases not matched to a gene. There are 18 residues in the CDR3. CDR3 in DNA: TGTGCCAGTAGGAAATTACGGCTAGCGGGGGAGAGCACAGATACGCAGTATTTT. Its protein is CASRKLRLAGESTDTQYF.

The rearrangement joins TRBV19 to TRBJ1-5; D is ambiguous. Between the trimmed V and J ends, which lost 8 bases and 0 bases, there was a span of 14 bases. The germline V gene encodes CDR1 LNHDA and CDR2 SQIVND (reference sequence). The CDR3 totals 15 residues. CDR3 sequence (DNA): TGTGCCAGTCCCTGGTCCGGGGTTAGCAATCAGCCCCAGCATTTT. Translating it yields CASPWSGVSNQPQHF. The full variable domain, its missing parts supplied by reference TRBV19 and TRBJ1-5, is DGGITQSPKYLFRKEGQNVTLSCEQNLNHDAMYWYRQDPGQGLRLIYYSQIVNDFQKGDIAEGYSVSREKKESFPLTVTSAQKNPTAFYLCASPWSGVSNQPQHFGDGTRLSIL.

This clone was counted a single time. The rearrangement links TRBV5-8 to TRBJ2-1; the D gene is possibly TRBD2 (5 bases). This CDR3 region has 16 residues. Deletions cut 1 base from V and 4 bases from J, with 15 bases between. CDR1 and CDR2 from the germline V gene are SGHTS and YDEGEE. The CDR3 sequence: CASSLIRELGYNEQFF. The CDR3 DNA reads as TGTGCCAGCAGCTTGATAAGGGAGTTGGGTTACAATGAGCAGTTCTTC.

The chain employs TRBV2 and TRBJ1-1; 9 bases are shared with TRBD1. The CDR3 contains 13 residues. CDR1 is SNHLY, CDR2 FYNNEI, per germline. J was trimmed by 5 bases and V by 8 bases; bases with no gene match: 6. CDR3 amino acids: CASQDRGRTEAFF. The CDR3, as DNA: TGTGCCAGCCAGGACAGGGGCCGTACTGAAGCTTTCTTT.

The chain recombines TRBV4-2 with TRBJ1-6; D remains unclear. The ends were cut back, 1 base at V and 0 bases at J, with 7 bases in the middle. This CDR3 region has 16 residues. Germline V gene lookup returns CDR1 LGHNA and CDR2 YNFKEQ. In DNA form, the CDR3 reads TGTGCCAGCAGCCAAGGAGGGAGCTCCTATAATTCACCCCTCCACTTT. This gives the protein CASSQGGSSYNSPLHF.

The rearrangement uses TRBV13 and TRBJ2-7; D is possibly TRBD1 (6 bases). The CDR3 length is 14 residues. The germline V gene has CDR1 PRHDT and CDR2 FYEKMQ (reference sequence). V lost 5 bases and J 2 bases, leaving 13 bases between the germline ends. The CDR3 region has the DNA TGTGCCAGCAGCGCCTCAGGGGACACCTACGAGCAGTACTTC. Translating it yields CASSASGDTYEQYF.

This clone was detected only once. V is TRBV6-6 and J is TRBJ1-5, with D possibly TRBD1 on 5 matching bases. Germline CDR1 MNHNY, CDR2 SVGAGI (reference sequence). V lost 5 bases to trimming and J lost 0 bases, with 8 bases between them. The CDR3 extends over 14 amino acids. CDR3 DNA sequence: TGTGCCAGCAGTCCTACAGGTAGCAATCAGCCCCAGCATTTT. It translates to CASSPTGSNQPQHF.

This clone was observed once. The gene calls are TRBV5-1 and TRBJ2-3, with 9 bases aligning to TRBD2. Losses at the gene ends were 4 bases for V and 2 bases for J; bases not matched to a gene: 11. This CDR3 region has 17 residues. The germline V gene has CDR1 SGHRS and CDR2 YFSETQ. In nucleotides, the CDR3 is TGCGCCAGCAGCGGGTACTTAGCGGGGGTTTCCACAGATACGCAGTATTTT. Protein: CASSGYLAGVSTDTQYF.

This chain links TRBV30 with TRBJ2-1; 11 nucleotides match TRBD2. Germline V gives CDR1 GTSNPN, CDR2 SVGIG (reference sequence). The CDR3 extends over 14 amino acids. The CDR3 reads CASGLAASYNEQFF. DNA for the CDR3: TGTGCGTCGGGACTAGCGGCCTCCTACAATGAGCAGTTCTTC. The entire variable domain, with the rest obtained from reference TRBV30 and TRBJ2-1, is as follows: SQTIHQWPATLVQPVGSPLSLECTVEGTSNPNLYWYRQAAGRGLQLLFYSVGIGQISSEVPQNLSASRPQDRQFILSSKKLLLSDSGFYLCASGLAASYNEQFFGPGTRLTVL.

The chain carries TRBV5-6 and TRBJ2-1; TRBD1 matches 9 bases. Germline-derived CDR1 and CDR2 are SGHDT and YYEEEE. After removal of 0 bases from V and 4 bases from J, the junction contained 2 bases not matched to a gene. The CDR3 extends over 15 amino acids. The CDR3 spells CASSLDGTGYNEQFF. The CDR3 DNA reads as TGTGCCAGCAGCTTGGATGGGACAGGGTACAATGAGCAGTTCTTC.

The chain employs TRBV2 and TRBJ1-5; 7 bases are shared with TRBD1. The germline V gene encodes CDR1 SNHLY and CDR2 FYNNEI. CDR3 length: 13 amino acids. V shed 6 bases and J 7 bases; nucleotides not matched to a gene: 6. DNA of the CDR3: TGTGCCAGCAGCCCTGACAGGGACCAGCCCCAGCATTTT. This sequence encodes CASSPDRDQPQHF. Drawing the rest from reference TRBV2 and TRBJ1-5, the complete variable domain is EPEVTQTPSHQVTQMGQEVILRCVPISNHLYFYWYRQILGQKVEFLVSFYNNEISEKSEIFDDQFSVERPDGSNFTLKIRSTKLEDSAMYFCASSPDRDQPQHFGDGTRLSIL.

The gene calls are TRBV27 and TRBJ1-5; TRBD1 is a possible D gene (5 bases). The CDR3 totals 15 residues. Trimming took 2 bases from V and 2 from J, leaving 10 bases between them. Germline CDR1 is MNHEY and CDR2 is SMNVEV (reference sequence). This CDR3 is CASSLGAQGNQPQHF. CDR3 coding DNA: TGTGCCAGCAGTTTAGGGGCTCAAGGCAATCAGCCCCAGCATTTT.

This chain links TRBV7-6 with TRBJ2-2, with 16 bases that match TRBD2. Germline trimming cut 5 bases from V and 6 bases from J; bases unmatched to any gene: 9. Germline assignment: CDR1 SGHVS and CDR2 FNYEAQ. The CDR3 sequence is 18 residues long. CDR3 DNA sequence: TGTGCCAGCAGCGCGGGACTAGCGGGAGGGCCGTCGGCCGGGGAGCTGTTTTTT. As protein: CASSAGLAGGPSAGELFF.

The genes are TRBV6-5 and TRBJ2-5; D may be TRBD1 or TRBD2 (5 bases each). V was clipped by 6 bases and J by 3 bases, with 17 bases between them. There are 15 residues in the CDR3. Looked up from germline, CDR1 is MNHEY and CDR2 is SVGAGI. The CDR3 coding sequence is TGTGCCAGCAGGCTCACGGGGCCGAGCGAAGAGACCCAGTACTTC. Residues: CASRLTGPSEETQYF.

The chain links TRBV5-6 to TRBJ2-7; D gene uncertain. CDR1 SGHDT and CDR2 YYEEEE come from the germline V gene. The CDR3 runs 12 residues. Trimming took off 4 bases at V and 7 bases at J, with 12 bases between the two ends. CDR3 in DNA: TGTGCCAGCAGCATGATGCGGACGGAGCAGTACTTC. Translating gives CASSMMRTEQYF.